A selection of T cell receptor beta chains follows, all from one sample in a study of Ad26.COV2.S vaccination and SARS-CoV-2 variants. Generated by immunoSEQ multiplex PCR, the TCRdb table keeps only in-frame clones and is missing some. The sample shows over 250,000 clones, around 87% of them seen only once. The sequences come from peripheral blood, collected in a trial of Ad26.COV2.S vaccine versus placebo. The receptors were gathered from a person aged 18 to 65 who received the Ad26.COV2.S COVID-19 vaccine or a placebo. Both conserved end residues are part of each CDR3. Each record gives: V gene, clone size, D gene, J gene, CDR3 DNA, CDR3 protein. The D gene is left open where the match is weak. Rows give clone size only sometimes, using once, few, many, or a class for an expanded clone.

v_call: TRBV2
clone_size: once
d_call: TRBD1
j_call: TRBJ1-1
cdr3_nt: TGTGCCAGCAAAGGAGGGGGCGTTCGCACTGAAGCTTTCTTT
cdr3_aa: CASKGGGVRTEAFF

v_call: TRBV7-9
clone_size: .
d_call: .
j_call: TRBJ2-1
cdr3_nt: TGTGCCAGCAGCTTAGCCGTTGTCAACAATGAGCAGTTCTTC
cdr3_aa: CASSLAVVNNEQFF

v_call: TRBV6-2/TRBV6-3
clone_size: .
d_call: .
j_call: TRBJ2-7
cdr3_nt: TGTGCCAGCAGTTACTACACCTACGAGCAGTACTTC
cdr3_aa: CASSYYTYEQYF

v_call: TRBV5-1
clone_size: .
d_call: .
j_call: TRBJ1-1
cdr3_nt: TGCGCCAGTAAGGACAGAGAGAACACTGAAGCTTTCTTT
cdr3_aa: CASKDRENTEAFF

v_call: TRBV29-1
clone_size: .
d_call: .
j_call: TRBJ2-1
cdr3_nt: TGCAGCGTTGACGACCCGCGGCCGGGGAGCTCCTACAATGAGCAGTTCTTC
cdr3_aa: CSVDDPRPGSSYNEQFF

v_call: TRBV7-2
clone_size: .
d_call: .
j_call: TRBJ2-7
cdr3_nt: TGTGCCAGCAGCCCAGACTCCGGTGAGCAGTACTTC
cdr3_aa: CASSPDSGEQYF

v_call: TRBV7-2
clone_size: .
d_call: TRBD1
j_call: TRBJ1-2
cdr3_nt: TGTGCCAGCAGCTCGCGACGGGACAGGGGGACGGGCTATGGCTACACCTTC
cdr3_aa: CASSSRRDRGTGYGYTF

v_call: TRBV6-1
clone_size: .
d_call: .
j_call: TRBJ1-1
cdr3_nt: TGTGCCAGCAGTGATAACACTGAAGCTTTCTTT
cdr3_aa: CASSDNTEAFF

v_call: TRBV5-6
clone_size: .
d_call: TRBD1
j_call: TRBJ2-1
cdr3_nt: TGTGCCAGCAGCTCCACAGGGGCGCAGTTCTTC
cdr3_aa: CASSSTGAQFF

v_call: TRBV3-1/TRBV3-2
clone_size: .
d_call: .
j_call: TRBJ2-3
cdr3_nt: TGTGCCAGCAGCCAACGACAGTTTGATACGCAGTATTTT
cdr3_aa: CASSQRQFDTQYF

v_call: TRBV9
clone_size: .
d_call: .
j_call: TRBJ2-7
cdr3_nt: TGTGCCAGCAGCCCCAGGACCGGGAGCGCTGGCGAGCAGTACTTC
cdr3_aa: CASSPRTGSAGEQYF

v_call: TRBV15
clone_size: .
d_call: .
j_call: TRBJ2-7
cdr3_nt: TGTGCCACAAAACGAAGGGGCCGGGGCGAGCAGTACTTC
cdr3_aa: CATKRRGRGEQYF

v_call: TRBV5-1
clone_size: .
d_call: .
j_call: TRBJ2-1
cdr3_nt: TGCGCCAGCAGCTTGGAGGTAGTGCGGCTATTCTCCTACAATGAGCAGTTCTTC
cdr3_aa: CASSLEVVRLFSYNEQFF

v_call: TRBV6-5
clone_size: .
d_call: .
j_call: TRBJ2-3
cdr3_nt: TGTGCCAGCAGTTACGGGGGTGAGGACCTGGATACGCAGTATTTT
cdr3_aa: CASSYGGEDLDTQYF

v_call: TRBV4-3
clone_size: .
d_call: TRBD2
j_call: TRBJ2-1
cdr3_nt: TGCGCCAGCAGCCCGCGGGGGGGCCCCTACAATGAGCAGTTCTTC
cdr3_aa: CASSPRGGPYNEQFF

v_call: TRBV12-3/TRBV12-4
clone_size: .
d_call: .
j_call: TRBJ1-4
cdr3_nt: TGTGCCAGCAGTTTAGGGGGCCGGGAAAAACTGTTTTTT
cdr3_aa: CASSLGGREKLFF

v_call: TRBV4-1
clone_size: few
d_call: TRBD1
j_call: TRBJ1-1
cdr3_nt: TGCGCCAGCAGCCAAGGCCGACAGGGAGGGTTCGCTGAAGCTTTCTTT
cdr3_aa: CASSQGRQGGFAEAFF

v_call: TRBV4-3
clone_size: .
d_call: TRBD1
j_call: TRBJ2-7
cdr3_nt: TGCGCCAGCAGCCAAGGGACAGGGGTAACCTACGAGCAGTACTTC
cdr3_aa: CASSQGTGVTYEQYF

v_call: TRBV6-2/TRBV6-3
clone_size: few
d_call: TRBD1
j_call: TRBJ1-5
cdr3_nt: TGTGCCAGCAGCCCAATTTTGGGGACAGGGGGTTGGGGCAATCAGCCCCAGCATTTT
cdr3_aa: CASSPILGTGGWGNQPQHF

v_call: TRBV7-9
clone_size: .
d_call: .
j_call: TRBJ2-2
cdr3_nt: TGTGCCAGCAGCTTAGTCGGCGGGACCGGGGAGCTGTTTTTT
cdr3_aa: CASSLVGGTGELFF

v_call: TRBV5-1
clone_size: .
d_call: TRBD1
j_call: TRBJ1-1
cdr3_nt: TGCGCCAGCAGCTACTACTCAGGGGGGGAAGCTTTCTTT
cdr3_aa: CASSYYSGGEAFF

v_call: TRBV10-3
clone_size: .
d_call: .
j_call: TRBJ1-1
cdr3_nt: TGTGCCATCAGTGAGGGGGGGACGGTGAACACTGAAGCTTTCTTT
cdr3_aa: CAISEGGTVNTEAFF

v_call: TRBV12-5
clone_size: .
d_call: .
j_call: TRBJ2-7
cdr3_nt: TGTGCTAGTGGTTTGGTCATTTACAGGGCCTTGGGATACGAGCAGTACTTC
cdr3_aa: CASGLVIYRALGYEQYF

v_call: TRBV4-1
clone_size: .
d_call: .
j_call: TRBJ1-1
cdr3_nt: TGCGCCAGCAGCCAAGAAGTACAAATCAAACTGAACACTGAAGCTTTCTTT
cdr3_aa: CASSQEVQIKLNTEAFF

v_call: TRBV27
clone_size: .
d_call: .
j_call: TRBJ2-7
cdr3_nt: TGTGCCAGCAGTTTATATCGGACCACGGGGGAGCAGTACTTC
cdr3_aa: CASSLYRTTGEQYF

v_call: TRBV6-1
clone_size: .
d_call: .
j_call: TRBJ2-1
cdr3_nt: TGTGCCAGCAGTGAAGAGAGGTACATGTCCTACAATGAGCAGTTCTTC
cdr3_aa: CASSEERYMSYNEQFF

v_call: TRBV5-1
clone_size: .
d_call: .
j_call: TRBJ2-1
cdr3_nt: TGCGCCAGCAGCTTGGCCGAAGGAGGCAATGAGCAGTTCTTC
cdr3_aa: CASSLAEGGNEQFF

v_call: TRBV5-1
clone_size: .
d_call: TRBD2
j_call: TRBJ2-1
cdr3_nt: TGCGCCAGCAGCTTATCCCCGACTAGCGGGTTTAATGAGCAGTTCTTC
cdr3_aa: CASSLSPTSGFNEQFF

v_call: TRBV12-5
clone_size: once
d_call: TRBD1
j_call: TRBJ1-4
cdr3_nt: TGTGCTAGTGGTTTGGAAGGGGGCCGGGGTGAAAAACTGTTTTTT
cdr3_aa: CASGLEGGRGEKLFF

v_call: TRBV5-1
clone_size: .
d_call: .
j_call: TRBJ2-5
cdr3_nt: TGCGCCAGCAGCTTGGCCGGGTACCAAGAGACCCAGTACTTC
cdr3_aa: CASSLAGYQETQYF

v_call: TRBV7-2
clone_size: .
d_call: .
j_call: TRBJ1-3
cdr3_nt: TGTGCCAGCAGCTTGGCTGGGGCTGGAAACACCATATATTTT
cdr3_aa: CASSLAGAGNTIYF

v_call: TRBV5-4
clone_size: .
d_call: TRBD2
j_call: TRBJ2-3
cdr3_nt: TGTGCCAGCAGCTTAGCTAGCGGGAGCCAGAAAGATACGCAGTATTTT
cdr3_aa: CASSLASGSQKDTQYF

v_call: TRBV5-1
clone_size: .
d_call: .
j_call: TRBJ2-3
cdr3_nt: TGCGCCAGCAGCTTGGTGCCTCCCACAGATACGCAGTATTTT
cdr3_aa: CASSLVPPTDTQYF